This note documents a single TCR beta chain sequence. Its antigen is currently not known. No base quality information exists; no much larger clone differs at one position. To prepare the library, the immunoSEQ multiplex PCR assay was applied. The multiplex PCR relied on a mix of 60 forward primers for TCR Vbeta segments and 13 reverse primers for TCR Jbeta segments. Amplification of the CDR3 region of rearranged TCR beta genes was performed with a multiplex PCR assay on genomic DNA. The Illumina HiSeq System was used to sequence the amplified TCR beta libraries as 87-base-pair reads. The authors processed their data as follows. A later analysis counted some 74 million unique TCR beta chains across the 670 or so repertoires, and 9 million to 14 million of these chains were shared by at least two donors. Raw reads were error-corrected and collapsed into unique sequences by a nearest-neighbor algorithm in which closely related sequences were merged to remove PCR and sequencing errors. Alignment of CDR3 sequences to IMGT reference sequences was used to assign V, D and J gene segments. For a sequence to be retained, a match of at least six nucleotides to both a V gene segment and a J gene segment was required. A rearrangement was called productive if the CDR3 had no stop codons and remained in frame with V and J, and every other rearrangement was called non-productive. CDR3 was defined according to IMGT convention as the region running from the second conserved V-encoded cysteine to the conserved J-encoded phenylalanine. The earlier analysis of roughly 590 of the donors excluded sequences that lacked an unambiguous match to a single V gene segment. An earlier analysis of over 450 of the donors classified V segments as functional when productive rearrangements were above 56.7% and as segregating when the standard deviation between donors was above 5%. A statistical classification framework was built for diagnosing cytomegalovirus status from the catalog of TCR beta chain sequences. In a later analysis, TCR nucleotide sequences were compared against IMGT/GENE-DB human TR gene sequences so that V and J genes could be assigned. Using the TCRdist pipeline, a later analysis assigned CDR3 sequences along with most-parsimonious VDJ recombination scenarios. In a later analysis, each TCR beta chain was defined by its CDR3 amino acid sequence together with its V-gene family, and reads lacking a unique V-gene family were excluded. A later analysis removed 592 highly shared, low-generation-probability nucleotide sequences to deal with suspected cross-contamination and a sequencing artifact. A later analysis calculated a clonal expansion index for each public chain from normalized within-repertoire ranks of inferred template counts. In a later analysis, generation probabilities were computed with a VDJ recombination model fitted to out-of-frame rearrangements, and the resulting probabilities were checked against IGoR. A later analysis scored TCR-TCR, TCR-HLA and TCR-CMV co-occurrence with hypergeometric tests, applying a repertoire-size bias correction to TCR pairs. To estimate false discovery rates, a later analysis permuted the HLA or CMV assignments 20 times. In a later analysis, co-occurring TCRs were grouped using DBSCAN, with TCRdist sequence similarity added in when clustering inside HLA-allele-positive subsets. Repertoires with fewer than 30,000 or more than 120,000 public chains were left out of co-occurrence clustering, as were five repertoires with anomalous nucleotide sharing. Here the immuneACCESS table is served through TCRdb, limited to in-frame sequences with V and J called. Missing clones are a known gap in these copies; in checked studies unresolved V genes cover under half, and the rest lacks a known reason. The D gene and trimming were derived from the DNA, and the V and J assignments and clone size from that table. The sample includes 200,000 to 250,000 clones, with 70% to 80% observed a single time. Together, the top ten hold approximately 0.22% of the sample.

The cohort consisted of hundreds of healthy bone marrow donors. At the time of sampling, every cohort member was nominally healthy, though immune exposures that went unrecorded were likely present. The donor tested CMV seronegative and was one of the 352 seronegative cohort members. A peripheral blood sample was provided by each donor, and peripheral blood mononuclear cells were used for TCR beta sequencing. Genomic DNA extraction from the blood cell samples was performed with the Qiagen DNeasy Blood Extraction Kit. The sample is drawn from a study of cytomegalovirus exposure and HLA in healthy donors (dated by TCRdb to about 2017). For the study in its entirety: In an earlier analysis of 587 of the donors, less than 350 Gb of sequence data and some 120 million unique TCR beta sequences from about 179 million T cells were reported. Rather than drawing on any new phenotypic data, the later analysis identified candidate immune exposures from TCR beta sequences and the way those sequences occurred across donors. Alongside the repertoire data, information on donor age, sex, ethnicity and CMV serostatus was compiled. HLA typing included class I and class II loci at four-digit resolution. The number of donors typed differed by locus, with roughly 629-640 for A, B, C, DRB1 and DQB1, roughly 520 for DQA1, some 570 for DPA1, and some 440 for DPB1. In a later analysis, previously published TCR beta repertoires from about 640 donors were re-analyzed and high-resolution HLA genotyping was added so that TCR occurrence patterns could be studied. The study used immunosequencing to profile the T cell repertoires of around 600 subjects and linked those repertoires to cytomegalovirus serostatus. Besides the first cohort of some 670 subjects, a separate validation cohort made up of roughly 120 different subjects was used. Of the approximately 400 genotyped donors, about 84% fell in the genetic ancestry cluster associated with self-reported Caucasian donors. Every discovery cohort repertoire had been produced on one sequencing platform. An earlier analysis of about 620 of the donors applied high-throughput TCR beta sequencing to assess whether each TCR beta V gene segment acted as functional or pseudogenic. The study aimed to test whether cataloging public T cell receptors could reveal signatures of past pathogen exposure. Because of strong linkage in the cohort, roughly five DR-DQ haplotypes were treated as single units for association and clustering. On average, around 240,000 unique TCR beta nucleotide sequences were sequenced per donor among roughly 430 genotyped donors of the cohort, with roughly 18% of those sequences being non-productive. Approximately 300 gigabases of sequencing data and about 92 million unique TCR sequences made up an early release that covered several hundred HLA-typed donors. The study combined high-throughput TCR immunosequencing, statistical association of individual TCRs with disease status, and machine learning to predict cytomegalovirus infection status. In a later genetic analysis, genome-wide SNP genotypes for about three fifths of the roughly 670 donors were used, and that subset was treated as a discovery cohort. Findings and caveats that apply to the study as a whole: Some IMGT-functional V segments, including TRBV6-2 and TRBV6-3, could not be distinguished by the 87-base-pair reads and were therefore excluded. A few of the identified cytomegalovirus-associated TCR beta chains were confirmed in vitro to be specific for cytomegalovirus antigens. In the study, 150 to 200 TCR beta chains were listed as associated with cytomegalovirus. A later analysis found that TCR association rates varied across HLA loci, with DRB1 alleles showing the most associated TCRs and HLA-C alleles the fewest. Cytomegalovirus status was reported to be diagnosed by the classifier with high specificity and sensitivity in both the original and validation cohorts. Because HLA typing was missing for some donors at each locus, association tests included only the typed subset. According to a later genetic analysis, donors in an Asian-associated ancestry cluster had fewer N-insertions in productive TCRs than the approximately 650-donor mean. A later analysis reported that several top co-occurrence clusters appeared linked to parvovirus B19, influenza, CMV and Epstein-Barr virus. A further reported finding was that TCR beta sequences accurately predicted the HLA-A and HLA-B alleles for most subjects in the first cohort. In a later analysis, HLA-associated TCR beta chains were found to be more clonally expanded and to have lower generation probabilities than equally common non-associated chains. Correlated functional status among segregating V segments might be attributable to linkage disequilibrium, but an unknown experimental factor could not be ruled out. The authors suggested that the approach could potentially be generalized to other disease states and immunological phenotypes. A later analysis found that most CMV-associated TCR beta chains appeared HLA-restricted, with HLA associations seemingly driven largely by CMV exposure. Across donors, most TCR sequences were observed very rarely, whereas some public TCRs were present in many individuals. Strong co-occurrence of HLA alleles, especially DR and DQ, made assigning TCR associations to individual alleles difficult. The sequencing pipeline was judged likely to have produced a cluster of highly shared sequence variants as a technical artifact. A later analysis associated roughly 17,000 TCR beta sequences with specific HLA alleles at a false discovery rate of 0.05. A later genetic analysis associated a missense DCLRE1C variant with V-gene and J-gene trimming of TCR beta chains, and an independent cohort replicated the association. Presence/absence analyses assumed roughly uniform sequencing depth across donors, an assumption that may not hold. Broadly in line with IMGT annotations, most TCR beta V segments showed up in productive rearrangements about 87% or about 30% of the time in an earlier analysis of around 550 of the donors. The earlier analysis of approximately 540 of the donors excluded around 17 rarely observed V segments, including chromosome 9 orphons, because counts were too low. CMV serostatus was the only immune exposure information available for the cohort. The cohort was sequenced for TCR beta chains only, and without alpha or paired-chain data the features that could be detected were limited.

The CDR3 spans 14 residues, from the cysteine through the phenylalanine. Left in the record is the CDR3 DNA by itself, 42 bases read in frame from the first base. V is shortened by 3 bases, J by 2 bases, and the region joining them spans 8 bases. Per the germline V gene, SGHTA is the CDR1 and FQGNSA is the CDR2. The receptor's source is a girl aged 2 to 10 in good health and CMV-seronegative. The sequenced sample consisted of PBMCs. The chain is made from TRBV7-2 and TRBJ1-3; TRBD1 might be the D gene, on 6 matching bases. CDR3 sequence: CASSFRDTGNTIYF. The DNA sequence is as follows: TGTGCCAGCAGCTTCCGGGACACTGGAAACACCATATATTTT.